The 24 T cell receptor beta chains below were found in one sample sequenced in a study of blood T cell repertoires in COVID-19. This table comes from immunoSEQ multiplex PCR, and its TCRdb copy is limited to in-frame clones, with some not included. The sample yields 210,000 or so clones, under 80% seen once. The sample taken for sequencing was peripheral blood. Source of these receptors: a man between 50 and 59 years old who had recovered from COVID-19.

The V and J genes are TRBV27 and TRBJ2-5; no clear D. The V gene's germline CDR1 is MNHEY and CDR2 SMNVEV (reference sequence). The length of the CDR3 is 14 residues. The V and J ends lost 3 bases and 4 bases respectively, with 12 bases between them. The CDR3 bases are TGTGCCAGCAGTTTCCTCGAGAAAGTAGAGACCCAGTACTTC. This translates into CASSFLEKVETQYF.

V usage is TRBV9 and J usage is TRBJ1-6; unclear D gene. Trimming stripped 0 bases from V and 6 bases from J, with 13 bases between. Germline V gives CDR1 SGDLS, CDR2 YYNGEE. CDR3 length: 16 amino acids. The CDR3 bases are TGTGCCAGCAGCGTAGCCAATGAGGTGGTTAATTCACCCCTCCACTTT. This codes for CASSVANEVVNSPLHF. The full variable domain, rest sourced from reference TRBV9 and TRBJ1-6, is DSGVTQTPKHLITATGQRVTLRCSPRSGDLSVYWYQQSLDQGLQFLIQYYNGEERAKGNILERFSAQQFPDLHSELNLSSLELGDSALYFCASSVANEVVNSPLHFGNGTRLTVT.

The CDR3 DNA reads as TGTGCCAGCAGCTGGGGGCCGGAGAACACCATATATTTT. Its translation is CASSWGPENTIYF. This chain joins TRBV5-6 and TRBJ1-3, with D maybe TRBD1 (6 bases). V was clipped by 3 bases and J by 7 bases, with 11 bases between them. In germline, CDR1 is SGHDT, CDR2 YYEEEE. The CDR3 has 13 residues.

The chain uses TRBV28 and TRBJ2-3; TRBD2 might be the D (6 bases). CDR1 MDHEN and CDR2 SYDVKM come from the germline V gene. The CDR3 sequence is 15 residues long. With 4 bases removed from V and 2 bases from J, the gap between germline ends came to 13 bases. The CDR3 DNA reads TGTGCCAGCAGTTCCCCCGGCGGGAACACAGATACGCAGTATTTT. Translation gives CASSSPGGNTDTQYF.

CDR3 residues: CASSEGWDSKGTEAFF. The CDR3 DNA reads as TGTGCCAGCAGTGAAGGCTGGGACAGTAAGGGAACTGAAGCTTTCTTT. This rearrangement joins TRBV2 to TRBJ1-1; TRBD1 matches at 7 bases. With V trimmed by 1 base and J by 5 bases, 10 bases remained unmatched. The CDR3 runs 16 residues. The germline gives CDR1 SNHLY, CDR2 FYNNEI.

This clone was observed a few times. The rearrangement links TRBV29-1 to TRBJ2-1; the match to TRBD2 covers 14 bases. This CDR3 spans 15 amino acids. Trimming at V came to 5 bases and at J to 9 bases, leaving 9 bases not matched to a gene. Germline assignment: CDR1 SQVTM and CDR2 ANQGSEA. In nucleotides, the CDR3 is TGCAGCGTTACCGGGACTAGCGGGAGAGTCGGTGAGCAGTTCTTC. This codes for CSVTGTSGRVGEQFF.

The rearrangement links TRBV6-1 to TRBJ2-3, with a possible D match to TRBD1 (6 bases). Germline V gene sequence: CDR1 MNHNS, CDR2 SASEGT. Trimming removed 0 bases at V and 2 bases at J, with 12 bases between. This CDR3 has 16 amino acids. CDR3 sequence: CASSEATGSATDTQYF. Here the CDR3 DNA reads TGTGCCAGCAGTGAAGCAACAGGGTCTGCCACAGATACGCAGTATTTT.

The chain uses TRBV11-3 and TRBJ1-1, with D perhaps TRBD1 (6 bases). This CDR3 spans 13 amino acids. V dropped 5 bases and J dropped 0 bases, with 7 bases sitting between them. Germline CDR1 is SGHNT and CDR2 is YENEEA. The chain's CDR3 is CASSRGMNTEAFF. The DNA of the CDR3 is TGTGCCAGCAGCAGGGGGATGAACACTGAAGCTTTCTTT.

This clone was seen a few times. V and J are TRBV30 and TRBJ2-3, with D maybe TRBD1 (5 bases). Looked up from germline, CDR1 is GTSNPN and CDR2 is SVGIG (reference sequence). The germline V and J ends were trimmed by 0 bases and 0 bases, with 13 bases remaining between them. This CDR3 comprises 16 residues. The CDR3 reads CAWSVLGHTSTDTQYF. As DNA, the CDR3 is TGTGCCTGGAGTGTACTCGGACACACTAGCACAGATACGCAGTATTTT.

This chain links TRBV29-1 with TRBJ2-1; possibly TRBD1 for D (6 bases). The ends were cut back, 6 bases at V and 4 bases at J, with 13 bases in the middle. The CDR3 is 13 amino acids. CDR1 and CDR2 from the germline V gene are SQVTM and ANQGSEA. The CDR3 region has the DNA TGCAGCGTCCGGACAGAGACTTACAATGAGCAGTTCTTC. Protein sequence: CSVRTETYNEQFF.

The chain carries TRBV29-1 and TRBJ2-7; D possibly corresponds to TRBD1 (6 bases). Germline CDR1 SQVTM, CDR2 ANQGSEA. V lost 4 bases, J lost 3 bases, and 13 bases lay in between. CDR3 length: 13 amino acids. CDR3 residues: CSVVNVGGYEQYF. For the CDR3, the DNA is TGCAGCGTTGTGAATGTAGGGGGCTACGAGCAGTACTTC.

The chain employs TRBV19 and TRBJ1-1, with 11 bases identical to TRBD1. The trim removed 9 bases at V and 5 bases at J, leaving 5 bases unmatched. CDR3 size: 13 residues. The germline V gene has CDR1 LNHDA and CDR2 SQIVND (reference sequence). The CDR3 nucleotides are TGTGCCAGCGGAGGGGACAGGGGGACTGAAGCTTTCTTT. Amino acids: CASGGDRGTEAFF. The variable domain in full, with the rest retrieved from reference TRBV19 and TRBJ1-1, is DGGITQSPKYLFRKEGQNVTLSCEQNLNHDAMYWYRQDPGQGLRLIYYSQIVNDFQKGDIAEGYSVSREKKESFPLTVTSAQKNPTAFYLCASGGDRGTEAFFGQGTRLTVV.

This clone was recorded a few times. The chain employs TRBV27 and TRBJ1-1; D is perhaps TRBD1 (6 bases). The CDR3 loop spans 14 amino acids. Trimming took off 5 bases at V and 5 bases at J, with 15 bases between the two ends. CDR1 is MNHEY, CDR2 SMNVEV, per germline (reference sequence). CDR3 sequence reads: CASSRDMGLTEAFF. The CDR3 DNA is TGTGCCAGCAGTCGGGACATGGGTCTAACTGAAGCTTTCTTT.

There are a few counts of this clone. The chain joins TRBV27 to TRBJ2-7, with 9 bases that match TRBD2. The J segment lost 2 bases and the V segment lost 3 bases, leaving 11 bases of the junction unmatched. CDR3 length: 17 amino acids. Germline lookup yields CDR1 MNHEY and CDR2 SMNVEV (reference sequence). The CDR3 reads CASSLGASAGGPYEQYF. CDR3 DNA: TGTGCCAGCAGTTTGGGTGCTTCGGCGGGAGGGCCCTACGAGCAGTACTTC.

Only one count was recorded for this clone. J is TRBJ2-2 and V is TRBV9; D perhaps matches TRBD1 (6 bases). Trimming stripped 3 bases from V and 3 bases from J, with 15 bases between. CDR1 and CDR2 (germline): SGDLS, YYNGEE. The CDR3 contains 16 residues. The CDR3, as DNA: TGTGCCAGCAGCGGATGGCGGACAGTGCACACCGGGGAGCTGTTTTTT. Its translation is CASSGWRTVHTGELFF.

The chain carries TRBV5-1 and TRBJ1-4; TRBD1 is a possible D gene (6 bases). Trimming left V 4 bases short and J 0 bases short, with 19 bases between. The CDR3 consists of 18 residues. Germline assignment: CDR1 SGHRS and CDR2 YFSETQ. The CDR3 coding sequence is TGCGCCAGCAGCGTGGGGGCAGGGACTTCCACAACTAATGAAAAACTGTTTTTT. It specifies CASSVGAGTSTTNEKLFF.

This rearrangement joins TRBV5-1 to TRBJ1-1; D not certain. The CDR3 runs to 19 residues. The ends were cut back, 0 bases at V and 0 bases at J, with 21 bases in the middle. Germline loops: CDR1 SGHRS, CDR2 YFSETQ. The CDR3 reads CASSLAYGGPGRLNTEAFF. The CDR3 DNA reads as TGCGCCAGCAGCTTGGCTTACGGAGGGCCGGGGAGGTTGAACACTGAAGCTTTCTTT.

The chain links TRBV29-1 to TRBJ2-4; 8 nucleotides match TRBD1. The CDR3 is 20 amino acids. The germline gives CDR1 SQVTM, CDR2 ANQGSEA. V gave up 7 bases and J gave up 8 bases; unmatched junction bases: 31. This CDR3 reads CSASGKTVPGQARFLHIQYF. In DNA form, the CDR3 reads TGCAGCGCAAGTGGAAAAACTGTCCCGGGACAGGCCCGATTTCTACACATTCAGTACTTC.

About this clone itself: An end of the junction differs from the germline gene, which may be a read error. CDR3 sequence (DNA): TGTGCCAGCTCAACACCTGACAGGAAGGAGACCCAGTACTTC. It codes for CASSTPDRKETQYF. The rearrangement links TRBV18 to TRBJ2-5, with a tentative D call TRBD1 (6 bases). This CDR3 has 14 residues. Per the germline V gene, CDR1 is KGHSH and CDR2 is LQKENI.

V usage is TRBV7-9 and J usage is TRBJ1-6; D gene unclear. The CDR3 is 13 residues long. Germline CDR1 reads SEHNR; CDR2 reads FQNEAQ (reference sequence). The CDR3 bases are TGTGCGTCACGGAGCTCCTATAATTCACCCCTCCACTTT. It encodes CASRSSYNSPLHF.

The V and J genes are TRBV24-1 and TRBJ2-1; 7 positions agree with TRBD1. CDR3 length: 15 amino acids. Germline CDR1 and CDR2: KGHDR and SFDVKD. V lost 7 bases to trimming and J lost 6 bases; unmatched junction nucleotides: 11. CDR3 sequence reads: CATSRTGTSSNEQFF. Here the CDR3 DNA reads TGTGCCACCAGCCGGACAGGAACCTCTAGCAATGAGCAGTTCTTC.

The CDR3 sequence: CAISVGDSSTDTQYF. CDR3 DNA: TGTGCCATCAGTGTTGGAGACAGTAGCACAGATACGCAGTATTTT. The gene calls are TRBV10-3 and TRBJ2-3; a weak D match, TRBD1 (5 bases). Germline loops: CDR1 ENHRY, CDR2 SYGVKD. The CDR3 runs to 15 residues. V shed 4 bases and J shed 0 bases, with 11 bases lying between them.

The gene calls are TRBV6-1 and TRBJ2-7; TRBD1 agrees at 9 bases. V gave up 0 bases and J gave up 2 bases; unmatched junction bases: 14. There are 19 residues in the CDR3. Germline-derived CDR1 and CDR2 are MNHNS and SASEGT. Here the CDR3 reads CASSEALRRGQGIPYEQYF. CDR3 DNA sequence: TGTGCCAGCAGTGAAGCGCTTCGGAGGGGACAGGGAATCCCCTACGAGCAGTACTTC.

This CDR3 reads CASGSVGFGAFF. CDR3 sequence (DNA): TGTGCTAGTGGTTCTGTCGGGTTCGGAGCTTTCTTT. The chain links TRBV12-5 to TRBJ1-1; D uncertain. The CDR3 is made up of 12 amino acids. Trimming took off 4 bases at V and 10 bases at J, with 13 bases between the two ends. The germline V gene encodes CDR1 LGHNT and CDR2 FRNRAP.